The 15 T cell receptor beta chains reported below all come from one sample, sequenced in a study of beta chain features in type 1 diabetes. Whole-study findings and limits: All four CD4+ subsets from Type 1 diabetes patients carried moderately but significantly shorter TCRB CDR3s.

Investigators reverse transcribed all isolated RNA, so they sequenced expressed TCRB transcripts. TCRdb keeps only in-frame clones here, not all; method: immunoSEQ multiplex PCR. Here the sample spans around 300,000 clones, 15% being singletons. These receptors lack a known antigen. Sequenced input: naive CD4+ T cells from blood. All receptors come from a man between 18 and 29 years old with type 1 diabetes.

The chain is built from TRBV11-2 and TRBJ2-3; TRBD2 agrees at 9 bases. Per germline, CDR1 SGHAT and CDR2 FQNNGV. Trimming removed 1 base from V and 0 bases from J; junction bases left unmatched: 2. This CDR3 has 16 amino acids. CDR3 loop: CASSLGLAASTDTQYF. CDR3 bases: TGTGCCAGCAGCTTAGGACTAGCGGCTAGCACAGATACGCAGTATTTT.

The V call is TRBV5-4, the J call TRBJ2-1; 10 bases agree with TRBD2. V was clipped by 4 bases and J by 5 bases; unmatched bases: 3. Germline V gene sequence: CDR1 SGHNT, CDR2 YYREEE (reference sequence). The CDR3 contains 14 residues. The CDR3 DNA sequence: TGTGCCAGCAGCCGGACTAGCGGAGACAATGAGCAGTTCTTC. Protein: CASSRTSGDNEQFF.

In its sample, this clone was seen a few times. This chain connects TRBV12-2 to TRBJ2-3; the table's D call, TRBD2, was not checked against the DNA. TRBV12-2 is an annotated pseudogene. This CDR3 region has 17 residues. For the CDR3, the DNA is TGTGCAAGTCGCTTAGTGTCTAGCGCGGGTTGCACAGATACGCAGTATTTT. Amino acids: CASRLVSSAGCTDTQYF.

This chain uses TRBV19 with TRBJ2-3; perhaps TRBD2 as D (5 bases). The CDR3 runs 14 residues. The V and J ends lost 8 bases and 0 bases respectively, with 12 bases between them. Looked up from germline, CDR1 is LNHDA and CDR2 is SQIVND (reference sequence). The CDR3 nucleotides read TGTGCCAGTGAACTAGTAGGTAGCACAGATACGCAGTATTTT. Protein sequence: CASELVGSTDTQYF.

This sequence joins TRBV5-4 and TRBJ2-3, with TRBD2 matching 8 bases. With 1 base clipped from V and 3 bases from J, the junction kept 4 bases outside the gene matches. Germline CDR1 is SGHNT and CDR2 is YYREEE (reference sequence). The CDR3 loop spans 15 amino acids. The CDR3 DNA is TGTGCCAGCAGCTTGATAGGACTAGCAACAGATACGCAGTATTTT. Translation: CASSLIGLATDTQYF.

V usage is TRBV7-9 and J usage is TRBJ2-2; 10 nucleotides match TRBD1. The CDR3 totals 17 residues. V gave up 5 bases and J gave up 4 bases; unmatched junction bases: 10. From germline, CDR1 is SEHNR and CDR2 FQNEAQ (reference sequence). CDR3 protein: CASSTPPGQGFTGELFF. CDR3 in DNA: TGTGCCAGCAGCACACCCCCGGGACAGGGGTTCACCGGGGAGCTGTTTTTT.

In its sample, this clone was seen a few times. The gene calls are TRBV9 and TRBJ2-4; 9 nucleotides line up with TRBD1. The trim removed 0 bases at V and 6 bases at J, leaving 10 bases unmatched. Per germline, CDR1 SGDLS and CDR2 YYNGEE. The CDR3 loop spans 17 amino acids. CDR3: CASSVAVGTGFGNIQYF. CDR3 nucleotide sequence: TGTGCCAGCAGCGTAGCTGTCGGGACAGGGTTCGGAAACATTCAGTACTTC. Filled out from reference TRBV9 and TRBJ2-4, the complete variable domain reads DSGVTQTPKHLITATGQRVTLRCSPRSGDLSVYWYQQSLDQGLQFLIQYYNGEERAKGNILERFSAQQFPDLHSELNLSSLELGDSALYFCASSVAVGTGFGNIQYFGAGTRLSVL.

The chain combines TRBV7-2 with TRBJ2-3; tentative D call: TRBD1 (6 bases). The CDR3 runs to 14 residues. With 1 base removed from V and 2 bases from J, the gap between germline ends came to 7 bases. Germline V gives CDR1 SGHTA, CDR2 FQGNSA. Here the CDR3 reads CASSLVGATDTQYF. CDR3 DNA sequence: TGTGCCAGCAGCTTAGTGGGGGCCACAGATACGCAGTATTTT.

The genes are TRBV10-3 and TRBJ2-4; tentative D call: TRBD1 (6 bases). The CDR3 loop spans 17 amino acids. Trimming took 2 bases from V and 0 from J, leaving 14 bases between them. Per germline, CDR1 ENHRY and CDR2 SYGVKD. The CDR3 DNA is TGTGCCATCAGTGAGACAGGGTCCAAGGGAGCCAAAAACATTCAGTACTTC. Amino acid sequence: CAISETGSKGAKNIQYF.

The chain couples TRBV4-3 to TRBJ1-4; the D gene is possibly TRBD1 (6 bases). Deletions cut 0 bases from V and 8 bases from J, with 16 bases between. CDR3 length equals 16 residues. The V gene's germline CDR1 is LGHNA and CDR2 YSLEER. The CDR3 here is CASSQDLTGGREKLFF. Here the CDR3 DNA reads TGCGCCAGCAGCCAAGATCTCACGGGGGGGCGGGAAAAACTGTTTTTT.

This clone was counted only a few times. V gene TRBV19 combines with J gene TRBJ2-7, with 11 positions matching TRBD1. Germline assignment: CDR1 LNHDA and CDR2 SQIVND (reference sequence). V trimming: 9 bases; J trimming: 2 bases; junction bases outside the gene matches: 6. The CDR3 length is 14 residues. The DNA of the CDR3 is TGTGCCAGCGGGCCGGGACAGGGGGCCTACGAGCAGTACTTC. Protein product: CASGPGQGAYEQYF.

The rearrangement joins TRBV6-1 to TRBJ1-4; no firm D call. V was pared by 8 bases and J by 3 bases, with 13 bases between. The CDR3 has 14 residues. Germline CDR1 is MNHNS and CDR2 is SASEGT. As DNA, the CDR3 is TGTGCCAGCGGTTGGAGGTCTGCTAATGAAAAACTGTTTTTT. Translating gives CASGWRSANEKLFF.

This clone was detected a few times. Other nucleotide sequences from this sample produce the same CDR3. The chain joins TRBV5-1 to TRBJ1-2; a possible D gene is TRBD1 (5 bases). Trimming stripped 0 bases from V and 3 bases from J, with 6 bases between. This CDR3 is 13 amino acids long. Germline values: CDR1 SGHRS, CDR2 YFSETQ. The CDR3 loop is CASSLEGDYGYTF. Here the CDR3 DNA reads TGCGCCAGCAGCTTGGAAGGGGACTATGGCTACACCTTC.

On this clone: The sample has other DNA sequences that encode this CDR3 too. The J gene is TRBJ2-5, the V gene TRBV5-1, with 8 nucleotides matching TRBD2. The CDR3 length is 14 residues. The junction had 2 bases not matched to a gene; V was cut back by 0 bases and J by 4 bases. CDR1 and CDR2 from the germline V gene are SGHRS and YFSETQ. CDR3 protein: CASSLVSGGETQYF. The CDR3 DNA sequence: TGCGCCAGCAGCTTGGTGAGCGGGGGAGAGACCCAGTACTTC.

The chain links TRBV15 to TRBJ1-1; the D gene is possibly TRBD1 (6 bases). Trimming took off 2 bases at V and 0 bases at J, with 10 bases between the two ends. Germline loops: CDR1 LNHNV, CDR2 YYDKDF (reference sequence). The CDR3 covers 15 residues. DNA of the CDR3: TGTGCCACCAGCAGACCGGGACATTTGAACACTGAAGCTTTCTTT. Translated: CATSRPGHLNTEAFF. The whole variable domain, filled in from reference TRBV15 and TRBJ1-1, reads DAMVIQNPRYQVTQFGKPVTLSCSQTLNHNVMYWYQQKSSQAPKLLFHYYDKDFNNEADTPDNFQSRRPNTSFCFLDIRSPGLGDTAMYLCATSRPGHLNTEAFFGQGTRLTVV.